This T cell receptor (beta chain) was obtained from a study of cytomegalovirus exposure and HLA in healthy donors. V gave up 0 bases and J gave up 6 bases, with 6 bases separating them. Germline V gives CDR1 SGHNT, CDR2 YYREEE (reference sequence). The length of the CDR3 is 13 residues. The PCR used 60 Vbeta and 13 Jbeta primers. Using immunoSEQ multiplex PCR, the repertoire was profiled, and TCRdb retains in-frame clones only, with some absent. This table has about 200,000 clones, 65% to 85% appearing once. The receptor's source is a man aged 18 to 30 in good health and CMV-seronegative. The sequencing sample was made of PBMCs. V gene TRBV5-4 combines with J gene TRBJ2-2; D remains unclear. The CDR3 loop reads CASSLDLAGELFF. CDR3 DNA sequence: TGTGCCAGCAGCTTGGATCTTGCCGGGGAGCTGTTTTTT.